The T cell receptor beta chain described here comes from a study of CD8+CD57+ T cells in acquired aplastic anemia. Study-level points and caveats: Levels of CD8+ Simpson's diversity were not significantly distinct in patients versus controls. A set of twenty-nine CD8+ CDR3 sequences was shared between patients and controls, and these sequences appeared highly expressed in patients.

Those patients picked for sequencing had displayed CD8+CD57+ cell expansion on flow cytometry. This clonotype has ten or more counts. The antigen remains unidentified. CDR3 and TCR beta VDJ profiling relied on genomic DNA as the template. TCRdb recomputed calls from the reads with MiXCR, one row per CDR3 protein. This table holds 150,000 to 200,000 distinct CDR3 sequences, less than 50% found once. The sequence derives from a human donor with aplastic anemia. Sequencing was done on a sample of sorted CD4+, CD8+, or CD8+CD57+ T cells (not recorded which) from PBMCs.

This CDR3 reads CSARKSPGLAPYEQYF. As DNA, the CDR3 is TGCAGTGCTAGAAAGTCTCCGGGACTAGCTCCATACGAGCAGTACTTC. The chain uses TRBV20-1 and TRBJ2-7; 9 bases match TRBD2. The germline gives CDR1 DFQATT, CDR2 SNEGSKA (reference sequence). J lost 4 bases, V lost 2 bases, and 12 bases had no gene match. The CDR3 is 16 amino acids.